This T cell receptor (beta chain) is from a study of T cells in Graves' hyperthyroidism and ophthalmopathy. This clonotype was found many times. RNA transcripts served as the template for amplifying TCR beta CDR3 regions. The primer set for the first-round RT-PCR of the TCR CDR3 was HTBI. Each CDR3 protein gets one entry after TCRdb re-called the multiplex PCR reads with MiXCR. The sample has 300,000 to 450,000 distinct CDR3 sequences, around 15% seen once. In germline, CDR1 is SGHDT, CDR2 YYEEEE. V lost 3 bases, J lost 8 bases, and 18 bases lay in between. The CDR3 contains 14 residues. The chain combines TRBV5-6 with TRBJ2-7; no definite D call. Sequencing used blood. This receptor was identified in a woman aged 25 to 39 with Graves' ophthalmopathy. The CDR3 bases are TGTGCCAGCAGCTCTCCACCACCCTCGACGAAGCAGTACTTC. Amino acids: CASSSPPPSTKQYF.